The TCR beta chain under discussion was sequenced for a study of brain T cells in children with intractable seizures. Measured with immunoSEQ multiplex PCR; TCRdb has only the in-frame clones, and not every one. The data contain approximately 330,000 clones, approximately 93% of them singletons. Noted time point: blood from clinic visit 5 months post-surgery; TSC patient then seizure free. The sequenced cases were selected for having the highest brain T cell transcript signatures. Patients received at least one anti-epileptic drug before surgery. As for this clone: Antigen unknown.

General observations from the study: Only CDR3 sequence similarity suggested viral specificity, without known HCMV serostatus. Clones missing pre-surgery may reflect undersampling of that blood sample.

This CDR3 contains 17 residues. Trimming pared 3 bases from V and 0 bases from J, leaving 15 bases between. CDR1 is MNHNS and CDR2 is SASEGT in the germline V gene. The clonotype comes from a boy younger than two with tuberous sclerosis and intractable seizures. The rearrangement joins TRBV6-1 to TRBJ1-5; no firm D call. This specimen was peripheral blood, taken about 5 months after surgery. The CDR3 region is CASSDYIGADSNQPQHF. CDR3 in DNA: TGTGCCAGCAGTGATTATATAGGCGCGGATAGCAATCAGCCCCAGCATTTT.